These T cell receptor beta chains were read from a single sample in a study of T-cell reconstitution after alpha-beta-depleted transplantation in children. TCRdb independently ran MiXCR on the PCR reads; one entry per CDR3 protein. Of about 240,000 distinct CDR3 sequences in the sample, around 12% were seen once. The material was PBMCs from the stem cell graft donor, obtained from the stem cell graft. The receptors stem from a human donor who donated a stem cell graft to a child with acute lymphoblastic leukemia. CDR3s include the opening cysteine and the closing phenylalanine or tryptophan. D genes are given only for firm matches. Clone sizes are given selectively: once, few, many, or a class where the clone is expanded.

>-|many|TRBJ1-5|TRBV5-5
TGTGCCAGCAGCTTGGGAGGATGGGAGCCCCAGCATTTT
CASSLGGWEPQHF
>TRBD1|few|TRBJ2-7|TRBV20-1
TGCAGTGCCCCGGACAGGGGGCGAGCCAGCAGGCAGTACTTC
CSAPDRGRASRQYF
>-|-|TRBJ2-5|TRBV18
TGTGCCAGCTCACCTTCCGTAGGACAGATCCAAGAGACCCAGTACTTC
CASSPSVGQIQETQYF
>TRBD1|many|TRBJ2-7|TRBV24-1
TGTGCCACCAGTGATTCCGGGACAGGGGGCTACGAGCAGTACTTC
CATSDSGTGGYEQYF
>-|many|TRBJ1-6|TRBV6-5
TGTGCCAGCAGGGAAGGAGGTTCACCCCTCCACTTT
CASREGGSPLHF
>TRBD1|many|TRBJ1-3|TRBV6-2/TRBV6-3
TGTGCCAGCAGCTGGCCCGGGGGAGGGGGCCGGATTAAGTCTGGAAACACCATATATTTT
CASSWPGGGGRIKSGNTIYF
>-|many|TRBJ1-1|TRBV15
TGTGCCACCAGCAGACCCTACAGGAACACTGAAGCTTTCTTT
CATSRPYRNTEAFF
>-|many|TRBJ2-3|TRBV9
TGTGCCAGCAGCAAAGTATGGGGGCTTGGTACAGATACGCAGTATTTT
CASSKVWGLGTDTQYF
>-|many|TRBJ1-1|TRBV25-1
TGTGCCAGCAGTGAATATAAGCGGCGTCGGAACACTGAAGCTTTCTTT
CASSEYKRRRNTEAFF
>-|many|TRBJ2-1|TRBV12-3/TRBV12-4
TGTGCCAGCAGTTTGAGAGTGGTTCATGAGCAGTTCTTC
CASSLRVVHEQFF
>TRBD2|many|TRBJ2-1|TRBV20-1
TGCAGTGCTTCCGGGACTAGCGGGGGACCCGAGCAGTTCTTC
CSASGTSGGPEQFF
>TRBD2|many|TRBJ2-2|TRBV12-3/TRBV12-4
TGTGCCAGCAGTCTTAGCGGGGGGCAGGGCACCGGGGAGCTGTTTTTT
CASSLSGGQGTGELFF
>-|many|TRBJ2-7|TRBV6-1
TGTGCCAGCAGCAGCAGACTACTTCCCTACGAGCAGTACTTC
CASSSRLLPYEQYF
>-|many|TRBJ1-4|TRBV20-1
TGCAGTGCTAGAGATAGGCAGACAACTAATGAAAAACTGTTTTTT
CSARDRQTTNEKLFF
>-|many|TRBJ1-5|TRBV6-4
TGTGCCAGCAGTGAAACACCCGATCAGCCCCAGCATTTT
CASSETPDQPQHF
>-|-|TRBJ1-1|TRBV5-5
TGTGCCAGCAGCCCGGTCGCCAGGAACACTGAAGCTTTCTTT
CASSPVARNTEAFF
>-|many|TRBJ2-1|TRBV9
TGTGCCAGCAGCGTAGAAGCTAGCGACCACTACAATGAGCAGTTCTTC
CASSVEASDHYNEQFF
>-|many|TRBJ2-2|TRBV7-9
TGTGCCAGCACCCAACGGGGGGAGCTGTTTTTT
CASTQRGELFF
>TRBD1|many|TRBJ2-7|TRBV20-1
TGCAGTGCTAGAGAGACAGGGAACTACGAGCAGTACTTC
CSARETGNYEQYF
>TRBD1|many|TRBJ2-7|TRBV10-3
TGTGCCATCAGTGTTACAGGGGGCGAGCAGTACTTC
CAISVTGGEQYF
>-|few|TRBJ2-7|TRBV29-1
TGCAGCGGCCTCGTACAGCGAGGCGCTACGGGGGAGCAGTACTTC
CSGLVQRGATGEQYF
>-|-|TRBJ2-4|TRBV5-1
TGCGCCAGCAGCTGGGGCCGGCTTGAAGGAAAAAACATTCAGTACTTC
CASSWGRLEGKNIQYF
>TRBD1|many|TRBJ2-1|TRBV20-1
TGCAGTGCTAGAGTCCGGGGACAGGCCAATGAGCAGTTCTTC
CSARVRGQANEQFF
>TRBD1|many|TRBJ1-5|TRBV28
TGTGCCAGCAGTTTCACGGACAGGGCTGGACAGCCCCAGCATTTT
CASSFTDRAGQPQHF
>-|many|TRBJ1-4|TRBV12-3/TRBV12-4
TGTGCCAGCAGTTTTGCCGGTAGACAAAAACTGTTTTTT
CASSFAGRQKLFF
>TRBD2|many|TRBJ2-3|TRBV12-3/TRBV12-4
TGTGCCAGCAGTTTACATTGGCGGGAGTTTATCACAGATACGCAGTATTTT
CASSLHWREFITDTQYF
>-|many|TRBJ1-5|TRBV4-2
TGTGCCAGCAGCCAAGGACTCGACAATCAGCCCCAGCATTTT
CASSQGLDNQPQHF
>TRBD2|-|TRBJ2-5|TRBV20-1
TGCAGTGCTAGGGGACTAGCGGTCCAAGAGACCCAGTACTTC
CSARGLAVQETQYF
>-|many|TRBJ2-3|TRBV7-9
TGTGCCAGCAGCTTAGGGGCCCAAGGTCGGGGAGATACGCAGTATTTT
CASSLGAQGRGDTQYF